The 2 T cell receptor beta chains below all came from one sample that was sequenced in a study of blood T cell repertoires in COVID-19. Produced via immunoSEQ multiplex PCR; TCRdb's table is partial and in-frame only. The repertoire holds approximately 63,000 clones, with around four fifths as singletons. Sequenced input: peripheral blood. The receptors were sampled from a woman in her 70s with acute or convalescent COVID-19.

The chain recombines TRBV27 with TRBJ1-5; D is unclear. Per the germline V gene, CDR1 is MNHEY and CDR2 is SMNVEV (reference sequence). Trimming took 5 bases from V and 3 from J, leaving 5 bases between them. CDR3 length: 12 residues. The CDR3 loop reads CASSQNNQPQHF. The CDR3 coding sequence is TGTGCCAGCAGTCAGAACAATCAGCCCCAGCATTTT.

This clone was seen a few times. The rearrangement joins TRBV4-3 to TRBJ2-5, with 7 bases identical to TRBD2. V gave up 4 bases and J gave up 2 bases; unmatched junction bases: 13. The germline gives CDR1 LGHNA, CDR2 YSLEER. CDR3 length equals 17 residues. The CDR3 bases are TGCGCCAGCAGCCCTAGGACTAGAGGGAGTGAGCAAGAGACCCAGTACTTC. Encoded protein: CASSPRTRGSEQETQYF.